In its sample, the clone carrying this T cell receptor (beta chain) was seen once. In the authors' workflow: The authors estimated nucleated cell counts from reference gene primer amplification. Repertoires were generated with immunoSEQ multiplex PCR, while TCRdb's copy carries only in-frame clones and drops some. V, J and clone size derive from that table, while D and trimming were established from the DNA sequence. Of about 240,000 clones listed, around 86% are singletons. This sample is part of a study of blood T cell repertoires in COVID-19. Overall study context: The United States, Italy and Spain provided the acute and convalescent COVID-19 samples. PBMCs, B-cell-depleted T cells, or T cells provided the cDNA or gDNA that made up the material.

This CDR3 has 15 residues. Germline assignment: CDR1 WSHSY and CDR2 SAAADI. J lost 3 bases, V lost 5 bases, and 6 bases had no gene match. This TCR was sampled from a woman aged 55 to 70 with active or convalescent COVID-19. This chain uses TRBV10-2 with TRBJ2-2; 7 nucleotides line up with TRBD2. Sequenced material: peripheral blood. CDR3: CASSYQRGYTGELFF. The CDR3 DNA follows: TGCGCCAGCAGTTACCAGCGGGGATACACCGGGGAGCTGTTTTTT.